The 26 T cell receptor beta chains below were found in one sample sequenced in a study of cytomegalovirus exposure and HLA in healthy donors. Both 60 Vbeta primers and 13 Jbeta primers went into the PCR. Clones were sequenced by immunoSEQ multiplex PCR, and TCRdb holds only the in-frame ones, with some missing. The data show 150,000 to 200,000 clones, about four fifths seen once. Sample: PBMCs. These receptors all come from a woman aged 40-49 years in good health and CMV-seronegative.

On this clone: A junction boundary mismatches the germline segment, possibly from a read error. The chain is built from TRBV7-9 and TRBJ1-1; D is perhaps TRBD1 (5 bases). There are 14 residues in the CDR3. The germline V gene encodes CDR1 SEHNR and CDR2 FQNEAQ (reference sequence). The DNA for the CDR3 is TGTGCCAGCACCATACCCAGGGTGAATACTGAAGCTTTCTTT. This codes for CASTIPRVNTEAFF.

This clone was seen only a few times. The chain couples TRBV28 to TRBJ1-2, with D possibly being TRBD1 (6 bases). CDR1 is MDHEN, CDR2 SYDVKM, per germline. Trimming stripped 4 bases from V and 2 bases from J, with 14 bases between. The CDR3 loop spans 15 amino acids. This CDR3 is CASSSGPGTNYGYTF. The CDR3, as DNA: TGTGCCAGCAGTTCCGGGCCCGGGACAAACTATGGCTACACCTTC.

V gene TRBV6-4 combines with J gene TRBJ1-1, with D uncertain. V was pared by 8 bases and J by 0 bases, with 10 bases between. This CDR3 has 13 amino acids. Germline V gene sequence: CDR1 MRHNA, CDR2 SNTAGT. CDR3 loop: CASRSGMNTEAFF. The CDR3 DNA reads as TGTGCCAGCCGGTCGGGAATGAACACTGAAGCTTTCTTT.

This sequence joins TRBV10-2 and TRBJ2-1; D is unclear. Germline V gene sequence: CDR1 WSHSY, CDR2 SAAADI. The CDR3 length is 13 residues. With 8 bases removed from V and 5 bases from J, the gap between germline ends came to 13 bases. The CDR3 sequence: CASARSVNNEQFF. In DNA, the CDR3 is TGCGCCAGCGCGAGAAGCGTGAACAATGAGCAGTTCTTC.

CDR3 sequence (DNA): TGTGCCACGGGACAGGGGTCTGTTGCAGGTGAAGCTTTCTTT. Its protein product is CATGQGSVAGEAFF. This sequence joins TRBV7-2 and TRBJ1-1, with 10 positions matching TRBD1. The trim removed 10 bases at V and 7 bases at J, leaving 12 bases unmatched. The V gene's germline CDR1 is SGHTA and CDR2 FQGNSA. The CDR3 runs 14 residues.

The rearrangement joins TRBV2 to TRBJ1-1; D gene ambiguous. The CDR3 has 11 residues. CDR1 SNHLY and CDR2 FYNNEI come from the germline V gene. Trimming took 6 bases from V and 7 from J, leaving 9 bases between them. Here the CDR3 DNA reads TGTGCCAGCAGCTACGACATTGAAGCTTTCTTT. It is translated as CASSYDIEAFF.

DNA of the CDR3: TGCAGCGTTGGGGGGACATTAGGAGAAAAACTGTTTTTT. As protein: CSVGGTLGEKLFF. This rearrangement joins TRBV29-1 to TRBJ1-4; tentative D call: TRBD1 (6 bases). Per germline, CDR1 SQVTM and CDR2 ANQGSEA. CDR3 size: 13 residues. The V and J ends lost 4 bases and 8 bases respectively, with 14 bases between them. Combining the CDR3 with reference TRBV29-1 and TRBJ1-4 gives the whole variable domain SAVISQKPSRDICQRGTSLTIQCQVDSQVTMMFWYRQQPGQSLTLIATANQGSEATYESGFVIDKFPISRPNLTFSTLTVSNMSPEDSSIYLCSVGGTLGEKLFFGSGTQLSVL.

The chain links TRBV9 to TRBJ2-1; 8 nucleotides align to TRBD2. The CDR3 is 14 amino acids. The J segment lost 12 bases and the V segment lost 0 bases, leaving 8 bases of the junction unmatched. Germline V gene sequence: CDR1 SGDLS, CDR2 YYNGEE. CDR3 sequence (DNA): TGTGCCAGCAGCGTAGGCAGAGCGGGAGACGTGCAGTTCTTC. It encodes CASSVGRAGDVQFF. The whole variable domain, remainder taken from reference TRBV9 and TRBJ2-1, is DSGVTQTPKHLITATGQRVTLRCSPRSGDLSVYWYQQSLDQGLQFLIQYYNGEERAKGNILERFSAQQFPDLHSELNLSSLELGDSALYFCASSVGRAGDVQFFGPGTRLTVL.

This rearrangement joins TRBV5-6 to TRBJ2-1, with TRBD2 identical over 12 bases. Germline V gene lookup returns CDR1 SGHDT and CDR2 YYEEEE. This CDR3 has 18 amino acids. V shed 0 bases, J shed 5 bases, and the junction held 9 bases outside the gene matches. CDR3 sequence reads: CASSLDRLAGGIHNEQFF. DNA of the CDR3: TGTGCCAGCAGCTTGGATCGTCTAGCGGGAGGGATTCACAATGAGCAGTTCTTC.

In DNA form, the CDR3 reads TGTGCCAGCCAGCGGGGACAGGGGCCGCGTCTTCCCCAGCATTTT. Its protein is CASQRGQGPRLPQHF. The chain joins TRBV2 to TRBJ1-5, with TRBD1 matching over 10 bases. This CDR3 is 15 amino acids long. CDR1 and CDR2 (germline): SNHLY, FYNNEI. The V and J ends lost 8 bases and 10 bases, in that order; junction bases with no gene match: 14.

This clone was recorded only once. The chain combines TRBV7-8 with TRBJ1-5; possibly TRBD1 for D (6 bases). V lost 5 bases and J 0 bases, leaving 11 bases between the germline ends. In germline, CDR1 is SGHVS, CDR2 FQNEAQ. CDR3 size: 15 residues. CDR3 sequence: CASSLGQNSNQPQHF. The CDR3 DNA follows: TGTGCCAGCAGCCTAGGACAGAATAGCAATCAGCCCCAGCATTTT.

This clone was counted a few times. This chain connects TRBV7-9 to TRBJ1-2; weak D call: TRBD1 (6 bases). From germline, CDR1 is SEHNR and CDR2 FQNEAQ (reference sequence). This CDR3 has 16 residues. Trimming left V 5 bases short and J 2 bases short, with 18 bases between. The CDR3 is CASSRPGRTANYGYTF. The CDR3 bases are TGTGCCAGCAGCCGCCCAGGAAGGACAGCGAACTATGGCTACACCTTC.

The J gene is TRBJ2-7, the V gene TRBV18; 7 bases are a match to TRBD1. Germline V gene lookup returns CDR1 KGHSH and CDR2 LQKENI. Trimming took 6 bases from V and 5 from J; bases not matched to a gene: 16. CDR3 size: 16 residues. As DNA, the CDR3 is TGTGCCAGCTCGCCAGACGGTCCAGGGGGTATCAACGAGCAGTACTTC. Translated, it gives CASSPDGPGGINEQYF.

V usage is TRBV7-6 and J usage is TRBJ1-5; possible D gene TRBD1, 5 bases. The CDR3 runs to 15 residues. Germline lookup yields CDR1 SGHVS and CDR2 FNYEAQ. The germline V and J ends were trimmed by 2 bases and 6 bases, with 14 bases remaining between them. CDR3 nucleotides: TGTGCCAGCAGCTTAAGCAGGGCTCCTGGTCAGCCCCAGCATTTT. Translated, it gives CASSLSRAPGQPQHF.

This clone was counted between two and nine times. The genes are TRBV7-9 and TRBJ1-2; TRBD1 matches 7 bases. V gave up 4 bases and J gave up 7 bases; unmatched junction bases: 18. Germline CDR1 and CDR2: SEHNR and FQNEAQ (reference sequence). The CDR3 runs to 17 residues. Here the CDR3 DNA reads TGTGCCAGCAGCTCCTCGGGCAGGGGGAAGTCAGGGAGTGGCTACACCTTC. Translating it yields CASSSSGRGKSGSGYTF.

Here the CDR3 reads CASSLSQGASEQFF. CDR3 DNA sequence: TGTGCCAGCAGCTTAAGCCAGGGCGCTTCTGAGCAGTTCTTC. This rearrangement joins TRBV7-3 to TRBJ2-1; weak D call: TRBD1 (5 bases). CDR1 and CDR2 (germline): SGHTA, FQGTGA. V lost 1 base and J 9 bases, leaving 13 bases between the germline ends. This CDR3 has 14 residues.

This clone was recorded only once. CDR3 residues: CASSGARYAGNTEAFF. The CDR3 DNA reads TGCGCCAGCAGCGGAGCGCGTTACGCGGGGAATACTGAAGCTTTCTTT. This chain joins TRBV4-1 and TRBJ1-1; D ambiguous. Between the trimmed V and J ends, which lost 5 bases and 5 bases, there was a span of 21 bases. CDR3 size: 16 residues. Per germline, CDR1 MGHRA and CDR2 YSYEKL.

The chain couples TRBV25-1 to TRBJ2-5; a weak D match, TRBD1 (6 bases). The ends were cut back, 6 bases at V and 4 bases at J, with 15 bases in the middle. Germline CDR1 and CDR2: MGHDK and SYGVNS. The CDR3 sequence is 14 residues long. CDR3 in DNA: TGTGCCAGCAGAACTACAGGGCCGGGAGAGACCCAGTACTTC. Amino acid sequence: CASRTTGPGETQYF.

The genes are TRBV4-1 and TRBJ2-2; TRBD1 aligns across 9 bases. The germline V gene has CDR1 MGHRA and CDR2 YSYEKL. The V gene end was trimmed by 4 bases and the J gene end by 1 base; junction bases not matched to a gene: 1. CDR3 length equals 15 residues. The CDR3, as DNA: TGCGCCAGCAGCCCGACAGGGGGGAACACCGGGGAGCTGTTTTTT. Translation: CASSPTGGNTGELFF.

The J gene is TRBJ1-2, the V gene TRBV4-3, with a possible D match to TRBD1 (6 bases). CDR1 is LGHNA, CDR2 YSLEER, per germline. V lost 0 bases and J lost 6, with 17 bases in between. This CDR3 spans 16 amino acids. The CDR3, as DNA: TGCGCCAGCAGCCAAGATTCGGCCAGGGGTTTCCATGGCTACACCTTC. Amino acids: CASSQDSARGFHGYTF.

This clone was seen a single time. The CDR3 loop reads CASSRGTGGRGEQFF. In nucleotides, the CDR3 is TGTGCCAGCAGTAGGGGGACAGGGGGTCGAGGTGAGCAGTTCTTC. The rearrangement links TRBV6-5 to TRBJ2-1; TRBD1 agrees at 11 bases. V lost 5 bases to trimming and J lost 9 bases; unmatched junction nucleotides: 9. Germline CDR1 MNHEY, CDR2 SVGAGI. This CDR3 is built from 15 residues.

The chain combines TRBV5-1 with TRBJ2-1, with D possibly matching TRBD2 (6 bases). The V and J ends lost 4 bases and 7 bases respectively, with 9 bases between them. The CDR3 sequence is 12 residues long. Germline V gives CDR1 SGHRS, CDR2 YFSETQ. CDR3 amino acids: CASSGGSNEQFF. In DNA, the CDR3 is TGCGCCAGCAGCGGGGGGTCGAATGAGCAGTTCTTC.

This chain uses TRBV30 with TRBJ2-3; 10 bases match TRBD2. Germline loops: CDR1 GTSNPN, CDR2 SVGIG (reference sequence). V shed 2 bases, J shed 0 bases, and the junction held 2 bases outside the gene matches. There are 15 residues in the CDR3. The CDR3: CAWSKGLASTDTQYF. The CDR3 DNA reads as TGTGCCTGGAGTAAGGGACTAGCGAGCACAGATACGCAGTATTTT.

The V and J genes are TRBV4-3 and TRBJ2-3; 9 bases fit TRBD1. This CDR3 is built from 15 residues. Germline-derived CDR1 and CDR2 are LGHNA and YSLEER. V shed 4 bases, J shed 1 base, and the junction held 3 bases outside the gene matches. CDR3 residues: CASSRWTGGTDTQYF. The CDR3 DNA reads TGCGCCAGCAGCCGCTGGACAGGGGGCACAGATACGCAGTATTTT.

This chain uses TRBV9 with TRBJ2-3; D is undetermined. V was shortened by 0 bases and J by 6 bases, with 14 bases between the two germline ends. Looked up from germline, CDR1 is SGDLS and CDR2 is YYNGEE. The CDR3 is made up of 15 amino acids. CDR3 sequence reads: CASSVALGASDTQYF. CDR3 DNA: TGTGCCAGCAGCGTAGCCCTCGGTGCCTCGGATACGCAGTATTTT.

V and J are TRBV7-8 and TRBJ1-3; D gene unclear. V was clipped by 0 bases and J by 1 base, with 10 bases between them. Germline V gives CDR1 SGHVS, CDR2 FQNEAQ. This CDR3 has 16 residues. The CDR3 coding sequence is TGTGCCAGCAGCTTAGCGGGCCCTGGGTCTGGAAACACCATATATTTT. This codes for CASSLAGPGSGNTIYF.